The 8 T cell receptor beta chains below come from one sample, sequenced in a study of identical twins. TCRdb analysed the 5' RACE reads with MiXCR anew, one entry per CDR3 protein. The table shows about 810,000 distinct CDR3 sequences, with approximately 13% occurring only once. The same specimen was also included in a second study, on yellow fever vaccine responses in identical twins.

The sequencing input was PBMCs. The receptors derive from a woman aged 18-29 years in good health.

A few counts support this clonotype. This chain's CDR3 is CASSPGGSSEQYF. For the CDR3, the DNA is TGTGCCAGCAGCCCTGGGGGGTCCAGCGAGCAGTACTTC. The V and J genes are TRBV5-6 and TRBJ2-7; TRBD2 might be the D (6 bases). From germline, CDR1 is SGHDT and CDR2 YYEEEE. The CDR3 loop spans 13 amino acids. Between the trimmed V and J ends, which lost 4 bases and 6 bases, there was a span of 14 bases.

Many counts were recorded for this clonotype. The genes are TRBV3-1 and TRBJ2-5; no reliable D call. CDR1 LGHDT and CDR2 YNNKEL come from the germline V gene (reference sequence). The CDR3 sequence is 11 residues long. Trimming removed 1 base at V and 5 bases at J, with 2 bases between. The CDR3 nucleotides read TGTGCCAGCAGCCAAGTGGAGACCCAGTACTTC. Amino acids: CASSQVETQYF.

The rearrangement uses TRBV29-1 and TRBJ2-1; D may be TRBD2 (5 bases). The CDR3 is 17 amino acids. CDR1 and CDR2 (germline): SQVTM, ANQGSEA. The germline V and J ends were trimmed by 1 base and 0 bases, with 16 bases remaining between them. The CDR3 is CSVEAWSKRSSYNEQFF. The CDR3 coding sequence is TGCAGCGTTGAAGCCTGGAGCAAGCGGAGCTCCTACAATGAGCAGTTCTTC.

V gene TRBV6-1 combines with J gene TRBJ1-2; D gene uncertain. Trimming stripped 5 bases from V and 0 bases from J, with 10 bases between. The CDR3 contains 14 residues. Germline CDR1 MNHNS, CDR2 SASEGT. The CDR3 loop reads CASSPLTSNYGYTF. The CDR3 DNA reads as TGTGCCAGCAGTCCCCTCACATCTAACTATGGCTACACCTTC.

This clonotype has a count of ten or more. The J gene is TRBJ1-5, the V gene TRBV4-2; possibly TRBD1 for D (5 bases). This CDR3 region has 16 residues. The ends were cut back, 0 bases at V and 1 base at J, with 10 bases in the middle. Germline lookup yields CDR1 LGHNA and CDR2 YNFKEQ. CDR3 nucleotides: TGTGCCAGCAGCCAAGACATAGGGGTGAGCAATCAGCCCCAGCATTTT. Protein product: CASSQDIGVSNQPQHF.

As DNA, the CDR3 is TGTGCCAGCAGTCCACGGGGGACCGGGAGCTCCTACAATGAGCAGTTCTTC. It yields the protein CASSPRGTGSSYNEQFF. This chain joins TRBV27 and TRBJ2-1, with D possibly matching TRBD2 (6 bases). Trimming took 5 bases from V and 0 from J, leaving 17 bases between them. The CDR3 is made up of 17 amino acids. CDR1 MNHEY and CDR2 SMNVEV come from the germline V gene (reference sequence).

The table lists this clonotype with a few counts. J is TRBJ2-3 and V is TRBV24-1; 8 bases align to TRBD2. CDR1 and CDR2 (germline): KGHDR, SFDVKD. The CDR3 loop spans 14 amino acids. Trimming removed 3 bases from V and 4 bases from J; junction bases left unmatched: 2. The CDR3 loop is CATSDTAGADTQYF. In DNA form, the CDR3 reads TGTGCCACCAGTGATACAGCGGGAGCAGATACGCAGTATTTT.

This clonotype has only a few counts. This chain uses TRBV3-1 with TRBJ2-7, with 12 bases matching TRBD1. The germline V gene encodes CDR1 LGHDT and CDR2 YNNKEL (reference sequence). There are 15 residues in the CDR3. With V trimmed by 2 bases and J by 7 bases, 6 bases remained unmatched. The CDR3 is CASSQQGQGAREQYF. The CDR3 DNA follows: TGTGCCAGCAGCCAACAGGGACAGGGGGCGAGGGAGCAGTACTTC.